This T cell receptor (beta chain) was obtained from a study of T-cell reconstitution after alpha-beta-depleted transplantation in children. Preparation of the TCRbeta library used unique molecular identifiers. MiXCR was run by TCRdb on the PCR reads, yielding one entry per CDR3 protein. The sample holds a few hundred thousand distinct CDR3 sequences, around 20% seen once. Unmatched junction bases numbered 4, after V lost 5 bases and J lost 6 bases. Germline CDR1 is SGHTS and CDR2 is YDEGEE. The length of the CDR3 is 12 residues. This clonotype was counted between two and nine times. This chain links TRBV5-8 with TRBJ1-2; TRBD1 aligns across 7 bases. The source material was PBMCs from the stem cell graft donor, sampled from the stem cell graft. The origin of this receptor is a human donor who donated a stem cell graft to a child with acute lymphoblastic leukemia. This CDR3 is CASRTGRDGYTF. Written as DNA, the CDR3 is TGTGCCAGCAGGACAGGGCGGGATGGCTACACCTTC.